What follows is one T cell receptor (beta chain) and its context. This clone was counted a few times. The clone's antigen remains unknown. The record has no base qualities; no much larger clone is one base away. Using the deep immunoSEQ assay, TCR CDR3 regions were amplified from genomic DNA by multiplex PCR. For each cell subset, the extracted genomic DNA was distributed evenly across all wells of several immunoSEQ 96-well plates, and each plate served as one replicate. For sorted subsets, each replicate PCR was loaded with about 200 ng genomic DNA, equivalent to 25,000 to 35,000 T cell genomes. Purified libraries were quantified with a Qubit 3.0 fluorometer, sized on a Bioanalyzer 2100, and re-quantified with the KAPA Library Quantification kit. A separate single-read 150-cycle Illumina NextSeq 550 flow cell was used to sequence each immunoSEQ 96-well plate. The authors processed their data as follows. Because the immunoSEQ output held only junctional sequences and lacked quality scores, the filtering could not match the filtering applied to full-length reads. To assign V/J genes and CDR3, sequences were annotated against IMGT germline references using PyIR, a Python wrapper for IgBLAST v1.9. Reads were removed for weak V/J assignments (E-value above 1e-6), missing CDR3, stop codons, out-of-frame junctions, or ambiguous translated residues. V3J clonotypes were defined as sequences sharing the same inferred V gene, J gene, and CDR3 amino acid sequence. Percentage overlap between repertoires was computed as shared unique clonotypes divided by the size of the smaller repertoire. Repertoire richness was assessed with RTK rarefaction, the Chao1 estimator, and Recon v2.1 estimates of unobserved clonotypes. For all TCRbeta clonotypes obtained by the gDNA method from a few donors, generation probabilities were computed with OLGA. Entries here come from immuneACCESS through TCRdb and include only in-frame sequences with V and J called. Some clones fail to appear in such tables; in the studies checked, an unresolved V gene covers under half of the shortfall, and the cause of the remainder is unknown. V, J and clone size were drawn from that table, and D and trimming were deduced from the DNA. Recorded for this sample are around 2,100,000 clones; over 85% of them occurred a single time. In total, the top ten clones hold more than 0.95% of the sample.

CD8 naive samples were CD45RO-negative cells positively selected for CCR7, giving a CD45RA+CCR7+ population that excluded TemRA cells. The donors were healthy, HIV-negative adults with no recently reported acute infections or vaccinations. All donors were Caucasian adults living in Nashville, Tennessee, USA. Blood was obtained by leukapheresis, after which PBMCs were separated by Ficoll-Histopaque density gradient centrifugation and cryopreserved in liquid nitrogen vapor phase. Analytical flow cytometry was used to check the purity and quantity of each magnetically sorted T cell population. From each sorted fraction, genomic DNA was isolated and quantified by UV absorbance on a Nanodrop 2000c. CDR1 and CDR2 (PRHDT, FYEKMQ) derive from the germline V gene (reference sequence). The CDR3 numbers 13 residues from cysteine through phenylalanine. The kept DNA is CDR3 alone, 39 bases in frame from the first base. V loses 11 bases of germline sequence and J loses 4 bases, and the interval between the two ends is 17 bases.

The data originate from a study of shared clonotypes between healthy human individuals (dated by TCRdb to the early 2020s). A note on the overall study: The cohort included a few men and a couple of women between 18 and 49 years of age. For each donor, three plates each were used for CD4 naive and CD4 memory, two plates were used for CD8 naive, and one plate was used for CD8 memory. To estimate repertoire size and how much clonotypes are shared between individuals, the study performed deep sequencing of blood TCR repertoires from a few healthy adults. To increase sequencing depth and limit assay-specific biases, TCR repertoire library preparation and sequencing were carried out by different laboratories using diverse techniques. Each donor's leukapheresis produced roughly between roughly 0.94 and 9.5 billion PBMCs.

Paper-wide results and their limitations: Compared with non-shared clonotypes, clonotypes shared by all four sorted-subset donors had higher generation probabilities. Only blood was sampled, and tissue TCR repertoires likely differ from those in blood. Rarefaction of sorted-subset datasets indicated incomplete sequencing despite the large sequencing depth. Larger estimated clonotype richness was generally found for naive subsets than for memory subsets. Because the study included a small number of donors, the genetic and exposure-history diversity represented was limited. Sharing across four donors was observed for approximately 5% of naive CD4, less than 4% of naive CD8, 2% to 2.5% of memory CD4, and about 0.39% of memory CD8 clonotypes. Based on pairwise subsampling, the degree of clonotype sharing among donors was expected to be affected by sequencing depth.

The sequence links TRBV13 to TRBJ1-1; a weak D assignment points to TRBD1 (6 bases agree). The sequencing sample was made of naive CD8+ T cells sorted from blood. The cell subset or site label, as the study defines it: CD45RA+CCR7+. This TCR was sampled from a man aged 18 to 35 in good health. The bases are TGTGCCCACCCCGGGGGGGCTGGCACTGAAGCTTTCTTT. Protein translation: CAHPGGAGTEAFF.